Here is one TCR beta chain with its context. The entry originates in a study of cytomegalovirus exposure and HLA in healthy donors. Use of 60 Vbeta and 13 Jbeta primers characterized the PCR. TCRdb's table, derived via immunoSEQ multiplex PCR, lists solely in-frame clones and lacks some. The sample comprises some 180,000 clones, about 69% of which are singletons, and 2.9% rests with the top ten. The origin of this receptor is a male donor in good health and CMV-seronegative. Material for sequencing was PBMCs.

The CDR3 nucleotides are TGTGCCAGCAGCCAAGATCACAGTGCAGATGAGCAGTTCTTC. Residues: CASSQDHSADEQFF. The V call is TRBV4-2, the J call TRBJ2-1, with D uncertain. The CDR3 is made up of 14 amino acids. The germline V gene encodes CDR1 LGHNA and CDR2 YNFKEQ. Trimming left V 0 bases short and J 8 bases short, with 11 bases between.